This T cell receptor beta chain was identified in a study of T cells after yellow fever vaccination. 5'RACE template switching added a universal primer site and UMIs to TCR cDNA. TCRdb recomputed calls from the 5' RACE reads with MiXCR, one row per CDR3 protein. The sample contains some 350,000 distinct CDR3 sequences, roughly 12% of which appear only once. Trimming at V came to 4 bases and at J to 3 bases, leaving 2 bases not matched to a gene. This CDR3 spans 14 amino acids. Germline assignment: CDR1 SGHTA and CDR2 FQGNSA. The study, taken as a whole, reports: Relatively few clonotypes were ones that appeared in both CD4 and CD8 compartments. Faster peaking, at day 5 versus 15, marked a secondary response that was weaker. Clones from primary vaccination mostly reappeared after the booster (around 96% CD4, around 90% CD8).

The sample holds a few counts of this clonotype. Its matching antigen is unknown. This sequence originates from a man between 18 and 35 years old who received the YFV17D yellow fever vaccine. This chain joins TRBV7-2 and TRBJ1-3; TRBD1 agrees at 8 bases. The source was PBMCs, collected on the day of the first yellow fever vaccination. The CDR3 spells CASSYRGYGNTIYF. CDR3 nucleotides: TGTGCCAGCAGCTACAGGGGGTATGGAAACACCATATATTTT.